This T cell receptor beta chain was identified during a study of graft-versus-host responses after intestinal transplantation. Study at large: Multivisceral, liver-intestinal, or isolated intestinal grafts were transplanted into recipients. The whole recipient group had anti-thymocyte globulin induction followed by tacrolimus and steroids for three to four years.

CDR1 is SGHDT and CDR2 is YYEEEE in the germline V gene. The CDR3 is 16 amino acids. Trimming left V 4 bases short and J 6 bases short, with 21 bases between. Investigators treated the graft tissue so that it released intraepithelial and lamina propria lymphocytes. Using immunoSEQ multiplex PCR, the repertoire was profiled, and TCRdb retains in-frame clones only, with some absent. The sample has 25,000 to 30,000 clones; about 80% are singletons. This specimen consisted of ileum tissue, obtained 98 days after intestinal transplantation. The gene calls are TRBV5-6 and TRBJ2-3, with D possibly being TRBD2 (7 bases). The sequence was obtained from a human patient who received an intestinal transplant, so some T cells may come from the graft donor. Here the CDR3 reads CASSRWTTGGLDTQYF. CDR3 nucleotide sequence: TGTGCCAGCAGCCGCTGGACAACGGGGGGCCTGGATACGCAGTATTTT.